This entry lists 32 T cell receptor beta chains sequenced from one sample in a study of blood T cell repertoires in COVID-19. Data came from immunoSEQ multiplex PCR; TCRdb stores just in-frame clones and leaves some out. The table records tens of thousands of clones, roughly 76% of them present only once. The sequencing sample was made of peripheral blood. The origin of the receptors is a middle-aged man with active or convalescent COVID-19.

The J gene is TRBJ2-1, the V gene TRBV7-8, with 7 bases identical to TRBD1. With 5 bases clipped from V and 7 bases from J, the junction kept 11 bases outside the gene matches. This CDR3 comprises 15 residues. CDR1 and CDR2 (germline): SGHVS, FQNEAQ. Here the CDR3 DNA reads TGTGCCAGCAGCGCAAGACAGGGCCCGTCAAATGAGCAGTTCTTC. The encoded protein is CASSARQGPSNEQFF.

This rearrangement joins TRBV2 to TRBJ2-3; tentatively, D is TRBD1 (6 bases). Germline values: CDR1 SNHLY, CDR2 FYNNEI. V was pared by 4 bases and J by 1 base, with 12 bases between. The CDR3 totals 15 residues. In DNA form, the CDR3 reads TGTGCCAGCAGTGCCAACAGGGTGGGCACAGATACGCAGTATTTT. This gives the protein CASSANRVGTDTQYF.

The V and J genes are TRBV15 and TRBJ1-2, with 9 bases aligning to TRBD1. Germline V gene data show CDR1 as LNHNV and CDR2 as YYDKDF (reference sequence). CDR3 length: 14 amino acids. The V segment lost 3 bases and the J segment 6 bases; nucleotides outside the gene matches: 5. The CDR3 DNA follows: TGTGCCACCAGCAGTGGACAGGGGAGAAATGGCTACACCTTC. As protein: CATSSGQGRNGYTF.

This clone was detected once. The chain combines TRBV7-9 with TRBJ2-1, with TRBD2 matching over 9 bases. Germline V CDR1 and CDR2: SEHNR, FQNEAQ (reference sequence). V gave up 2 bases and J gave up 4 bases; unmatched junction bases: 6. This CDR3 spans 16 amino acids. CDR3 in amino acids: CASSLRAGGTYNEQFF. As DNA, the CDR3 is TGTGCCAGCAGCTTACGTGCGGGAGGGACGTACAATGAGCAGTTCTTC.

The rearrangement links TRBV7-2 to TRBJ2-5; 13 nucleotides agree with TRBD2. The V segment lost 4 bases and the J segment 2 bases; nucleotides outside the gene matches: 10. In germline, CDR1 is SGHTA, CDR2 FQGNSA. This CDR3 has 18 residues. This chain's CDR3 is CASSSPRTSGRGQETQYF. The CDR3 nucleotides read TGTGCCAGCAGCTCCCCCCGGACTAGCGGGAGAGGGCAAGAGACCCAGTACTTC. Looking up the rest from reference TRBV7-2 and TRBJ2-5 gives the full variable domain: GAGVSQSPSNKVTEKGKDVELRCDPISGHTALYWYRQSLGQGLEFLIYFQGNSAPDKSGLPSDRFSAERTGGSVSTLTIQRTQQEDSAVYLCASSSPRTSGRGQETQYFGPGTRLLVL.

This chain uses TRBV14 with TRBJ2-7; D unclear. Germline V gene lookup returns CDR1 SGHDN and CDR2 FVKESK. Trimming stripped 1 base from V and 3 bases from J, with 13 bases between. The CDR3 sequence is 15 residues long. CDR3 amino acids: CASSQGLQAIYEQYF. The CDR3 DNA reads as TGTGCCAGCAGCCAAGGCCTCCAGGCTATCTACGAGCAGTACTTC.

The chain employs TRBV2 and TRBJ1-1; D is unresolved. CDR1 and CDR2 from the germline V gene are SNHLY and FYNNEI. Trimming took off 6 bases at V and 3 bases at J, with 14 bases between the two ends. The CDR3 is 14 residues long. This CDR3 is CASRFRAGDTEAFF. The CDR3 nucleotides read TGTGCCAGCAGATTCAGAGCGGGTGACACTGAAGCTTTCTTT.

V and J are TRBV6-5 and TRBJ1-1; 8 bases fit TRBD1. The length of the CDR3 is 15 residues. The germline gives CDR1 MNHEY, CDR2 SVGAGI. V lost 0 bases to trimming and J lost 1 base; unmatched junction nucleotides: 1. Here the CDR3 reads CASSYSDRANTEAFF. CDR3 in DNA: TGTGCCAGCAGTTACTCGGACAGGGCGAACACTGAAGCTTTCTTT.

The genes are TRBV7-3 and TRBJ2-5; 9 bases align to TRBD2. The germline CDR1 and CDR2 sequences are SGHTA and FQGTGA. V shed 0 bases, J shed 5 bases, and the junction held 4 bases outside the gene matches. The CDR3 length is 15 residues. The CDR3 loop reads CASSLTGLAWETQYF. The CDR3 DNA reads TGTGCCAGCAGCTTAACGGGACTAGCTTGGGAGACCCAGTACTTC.

This chain uses TRBV3-1 (or the pseudogene TRBV3-2) with TRBJ2-1; TRBD2 agrees at 8 bases. Looked up from germline, CDR1 is LGHDT and CDR2 is YNNKEL (reference sequence). V lost 4 bases to trimming and J lost 7 bases; unmatched junction nucleotides: 6. This CDR3 has 14 residues. The CDR3 here is CASSRGTRSNEQFF. The CDR3 nucleotides read TGTGCCAGCAGCCGAGGGACTAGATCAAATGAGCAGTTCTTC.

The chain combines TRBV14 with TRBJ1-1; perhaps TRBD1 as D (6 bases). Germline CDR1 SGHDN, CDR2 FVKESK. Trimming left V 1 base short and J 1 base short, with 13 bases between. The CDR3 is made up of 16 amino acids. CDR3 region: CASSQGQGFGNTEAFF. CDR3 DNA: TGTGCCAGCAGCCAAGGGCAGGGGTTTGGGAACACTGAAGCTTTCTTT. The full variable domain, in which reference TRBV14 and TRBJ1-1 provide the parts outside the CDR3, is EAGVTQFPSHSVIEKGQTVTLRCDPISGHDNLYWYRRVMGKEIKFLLHFVKESKQDESGMPNNRFLAERTGGTYSTLKVQPAELEDSGVYFCASSQGQGFGNTEAFFGQGTRLTVV.

The chain employs TRBV2 and TRBJ1-2, with 10 bases identical to TRBD1. The germline V gene has CDR1 SNHLY and CDR2 FYNNEI. Trimming took 7 bases from V and 7 from J; bases not matched to a gene: 9. The CDR3 is 14 amino acids. The CDR3 is CASNRDRGLFGYTF. DNA for the CDR3: TGTGCCAGCAACCGGGACAGGGGATTATTTGGCTACACCTTC.

The genes are TRBV10-1 and TRBJ1-1; the match to TRBD1 covers 8 bases. V dropped 0 bases and J dropped 6; count of bases not matched to a gene: 6. CDR3 length: 15 residues. Germline V CDR1 and CDR2: WNHNN, SYGVQD (reference sequence). The CDR3 region is CASSESRTGFSEAFF. Written as DNA, the CDR3 is TGCGCCAGCAGTGAGTCGAGGACAGGGTTCTCTGAAGCTTTCTTT.

The chain joins TRBV7-2 to TRBJ2-7; 8 bases line up with TRBD2. The CDR3 totals 15 residues. Germline assignment: CDR1 SGHTA and CDR2 FQGNSA. V lost 5 bases to trimming and J lost 3 bases; unmatched junction nucleotides: 9. This chain's CDR3 is CASSVTAGEFYEQYF. The CDR3 region has the DNA TGTGCCAGCAGCGTGACAGCGGGAGAGTTCTACGAGCAGTACTTC. The full variable domain, with the rest looked up from reference TRBV7-2 and TRBJ2-7, is GAGVSQSPSNKVTEKGKDVELRCDPISGHTALYWYRQSLGQGLEFLIYFQGNSAPDKSGLPSDRFSAERTGGSVSTLTIQRTQQEDSAVYLCASSVTAGEFYEQYFGPGTRLTVT.

This chain uses TRBV29-1 with TRBJ1-2; TRBD1 agrees at 8 bases. V gave up 4 bases and J gave up 6 bases; unmatched junction bases: 10. The CDR3 runs to 14 residues. Germline V gene data show CDR1 as SQVTM and CDR2 as ANQGSEA. The CDR3 protein is CSVGPGQGADGYTF. CDR3 bases: TGCAGCGTTGGACCCGGACAGGGAGCAGATGGCTACACCTTC.

Only one count was recorded for this clone. The chain couples TRBV5-4 to TRBJ2-1; tentative D call: TRBD2 (6 bases). V lost 4 bases and J lost 5, with 13 bases in between. In germline, CDR1 is SGHNT, CDR2 YYREEE (reference sequence). The CDR3 spans 14 residues. CDR3 sequence (DNA): TGTGCCAGCAGCCCGGGAGCGGAGAACAATGAGCAGTTCTTC. It yields the protein CASSPGAENNEQFF.

The chain combines TRBV18 with TRBJ1-1; possibly TRBD1 for D (6 bases). The CDR3 contains 13 residues. Germline CDR1 and CDR2: KGHSH and LQKENI. The V end lost 3 bases, the J end lost 10 bases, and 15 bases lay between the germline ends. Written as DNA, the CDR3 is TGTGCCAGCTCACCGAGTGGCAGGGGAACAGCTTTCTTT. Protein product: CASSPSGRGTAFF.

V gene TRBV27 combines with J gene TRBJ2-1; 9 bases are a match to TRBD2. Germline lookup yields CDR1 MNHEY and CDR2 SMNVEV (reference sequence). Trimming took 7 bases from V and 8 from J; bases not matched to a gene: 9. This CDR3 has 14 residues. The CDR3 DNA sequence: TGTGCCAGCAAAGGGGCGGGAGGGGGGTATGAGCAGTTCTTC. Encoded protein: CASKGAGGGYEQFF.

The chain uses TRBV24-1 and TRBJ2-3, with D possibly TRBD1 on 5 matching bases. CDR1 is KGHDR and CDR2 is SFDVKD in the germline V gene. CDR3 length: 16 amino acids. V lost 3 bases and J 1 base, leaving 13 bases between the germline ends. CDR3 in DNA: TGTGCCACCAGTGATGCGACCTCCAGGGGCACAGATACGCAGTATTTT. As protein: CATSDATSRGTDTQYF.

This rearrangement joins TRBV10-3 to TRBJ2-5; 7 bases line up with TRBD1. With 10 bases clipped from V and 3 bases from J, the junction kept 5 bases outside the gene matches. CDR3 length equals 12 residues. Germline V gene lookup returns CDR1 ENHRY and CDR2 SYGVKD. In DNA form, the CDR3 reads TGTGCCACAACCGGGACAGAAGAGACCCAGTACTTC. This translates into CATTGTEETQYF.

The V and J genes are TRBV18 and TRBJ2-3; D is unclear. The CDR3 extends over 13 amino acids. CDR1 KGHSH and CDR2 LQKENI come from the germline V gene. Trimming cost V 3 bases and J 3 bases, with 7 bases left between them. The CDR3 region has the DNA TGTGCCAGCTCACCGCCTAATACAGATACGCAGTATTTT. This gives the protein CASSPPNTDTQYF.

The chain combines TRBV6-5 with TRBJ1-3; maybe TRBD1 (5 bases). CDR1 is MNHEY and CDR2 is SVGAGI in the germline V gene. Trimming removed 2 bases from V and 0 bases from J, with 8 bases in between. This CDR3 region has 15 residues. The CDR3: CASSYTGHSGNTIYF. The CDR3 DNA is TGTGCCAGCAGTTACACAGGTCACTCTGGAAACACCATATATTTT.

The V call is TRBV10-3, the J call TRBJ1-6; 8 bases align to TRBD1. CDR3 length: 13 amino acids. Germline trimming cut 10 bases from V and 11 bases from J; bases unmatched to any gene: 10. Germline V gives CDR1 ENHRY, CDR2 SYGVKD. The CDR3 loop reads CATMDRAVPPLHF. CDR3 DNA: TGTGCCACGATGGACAGGGCGGTCCCACCCCTCCACTTT.

The chain has TRBV5-6 and TRBJ1-2; the D gene is possibly TRBD1 (6 bases). This CDR3 has 16 residues. Germline CDR1 reads SGHDT; CDR2 reads YYEEEE. Trimming took off 4 bases at V and 5 bases at J, with 21 bases between the two ends. In DNA, the CDR3 is TGTGCCAGCAGCCTGGGATCGCTGACAGGCGAATATGGCTACACCTTC. Translated: CASSLGSLTGEYGYTF.

The V and J genes are TRBV5-1 and TRBJ2-1; 8 bases match TRBD1. The CDR3 sequence is 15 residues long. Germline V gene lookup returns CDR1 SGHRS and CDR2 YFSETQ. V shed 4 bases, J shed 7 bases, and the junction held 10 bases outside the gene matches. CDR3 bases: TGCGCCAGCAGCAAACAGGACAGGGTGGGGAATGAGCAGTTCTTC. It translates to CASSKQDRVGNEQFF.

The chain joins TRBV2 to TRBJ1-2; D is possibly TRBD1 (6 bases). The CDR3 loop spans 15 amino acids. Germline V gene lookup returns CDR1 SNHLY and CDR2 FYNNEI. V lost 4 bases to trimming and J lost 6 bases, with 18 bases between them. CDR3 amino acids: CASSGGQRQTNGYTF. CDR3 coding DNA: TGTGCCAGCAGTGGGGGACAAAGGCAGACTAATGGCTACACCTTC.

This clone has more than one count but fewer than ten. The chain joins TRBV5-1 to TRBJ1-6; 7 bases are shared with TRBD1. The CDR3 consists of 18 residues. In germline, CDR1 is SGHRS, CDR2 YFSETQ. Trimming took 1 base from V and 7 from J; bases not matched to a gene: 14. CDR3 protein: CASSLIARGQGDNSPLHF. The CDR3 DNA is TGCGCCAGCAGCTTGATTGCACGAGGGCAGGGGGACAATTCACCCCTCCACTTT.

The chain carries TRBV3-1 (or the pseudogene TRBV3-2) and TRBJ1-2, with 8 bases matching TRBD1. CDR1 is LGHDT, CDR2 YNNKEL, per germline (reference sequence). Germline trimming cut 1 base from V and 6 bases from J; bases unmatched to any gene: 10. The CDR3 contains 16 residues. The CDR3 region has the DNA TGTGCCAGCAGCCAAGGAGGCCTAGGACAGGGCGATGGCTACACCTTC. Its translation: CASSQGGLGQGDGYTF.

The count of this clone is one. The chain has TRBV7-7 and TRBJ2-1; D remains unclear. This CDR3 contains 16 residues. Germline V lookup: CDR1 SSHAT, CDR2 FNYEAQ (reference sequence). V lost 3 bases, J lost 0 bases, and 12 bases lay in between. The CDR3: CASSLGSRSSYNEQFF. The CDR3 region has the DNA TGTGCCAGCAGCTTGGGCAGCCGAAGCTCCTACAATGAGCAGTTCTTC.

V usage is TRBV19 and J usage is TRBJ1-6; no definite D call. Trimming took off 8 bases at V and 10 bases at J, with 12 bases between the two ends. The CDR3 loop spans 12 amino acids. Germline-derived CDR1 and CDR2 are LNHDA and SQIVND (reference sequence). For the CDR3, the DNA is TGTGCCAGTCTAAATCCGGGGTCACCCCTCCACTTT. It encodes CASLNPGSPLHF.

The chain has TRBV19 and TRBJ1-1, with D uncertain. The V end lost 5 bases, the J end lost 2 bases, and 9 bases lay between the germline ends. Germline CDR1 LNHDA, CDR2 SQIVND (reference sequence). This CDR3 is built from 13 residues. This CDR3 reads CASSYTANTEAFF. The CDR3 DNA reads TGTGCCAGTAGTTATACAGCTAACACTGAAGCTTTCTTT.

The chain has TRBV2 and TRBJ2-2, with D unclear. The CDR3 has 13 amino acids. Germline lookup yields CDR1 SNHLY and CDR2 FYNNEI. V lost 3 bases and J lost 9, with 11 bases in between. In DNA, the CDR3 is TGTGCCAGCAGTGATGGGCCCGGCCGGGAGCTGTTTTTT. Amino acid sequence: CASSDGPGRELFF. Full variable domain (outside the CDR3, taken from reference TRBV2 and TRBJ2-2): EPEVTQTPSHQVTQMGQEVILRCVPISNHLYFYWYRQILGQKVEFLVSFYNNEISEKSEIFDDQFSVERPDGSNFTLKIRSTKLEDSAMYFCASSDGPGRELFFGEGSRLTVL.